Shown below are 4 T cell receptor beta chains from a single sample sequenced in a study of cytomegalovirus exposure and HLA in healthy donors. 60 Vbeta and 13 Jbeta primers were used in PCR. Profiled with immunoSEQ multiplex PCR; TCRdb holds only in-frame clones, not every one. The sample lists around 130,000 clones, just under 75% seen once, with 6.6% in the top ten. Material: PBMCs. These receptor sequences come from a man in his forties in good health and CMV-seropositive.

The chain couples TRBV5-1 to TRBJ2-1; the D is unclear. V was trimmed by 1 base and J by 5 bases, leaving 10 bases between them. This CDR3 spans 14 amino acids. The germline V gene encodes CDR1 SGHRS and CDR2 YFSETQ. For the CDR3, the DNA is TGCGCCAGCAGCTTGATTCGCGGAAACAATGAGCAGTTCTTC. Translated, it gives CASSLIRGNNEQFF. Full variable domain (remainder filled in from reference TRBV5-1 and TRBJ2-1): KAGVTQTPRYLIKTRGQQVTLSCSPISGHRSVSWYQQTPGQGLQFLFEYFSETQRNKGNFPGRFSGRQFSNSRSEMNVSTLELGDSALYLCASSLIRGNNEQFFGPGTRLTVL.

The chain combines TRBV5-1 with TRBJ2-2, with D perhaps TRBD2 (6 bases). The V end lost 0 bases, the J end lost 3 bases, and 15 bases lay between the germline ends. Germline assignment: CDR1 SGHRS and CDR2 YFSETQ. This CDR3 has 17 residues. The CDR3 nucleotides read TGCGCCAGCAGCTTGGCCATCGGAGGGGTCGACACCGGGGAGCTGTTTTTT. Encoded protein: CASSLAIGGVDTGELFF.

The rearrangement links TRBV27 to TRBJ2-3, with 7 bases aligning to TRBD2. V dropped 2 bases and J dropped 1; count of bases not matched to a gene: 0. The CDR3 sequence is 14 residues long. CDR1 and CDR2 from the germline V gene are MNHEY and SMNVEV (reference sequence). CDR3 loop: CASSLAGGTDTQYF. The CDR3 DNA sequence: TGTGCCAGCAGTTTAGCGGGGGGCACAGATACGCAGTATTTT.

This clone was picked up a small number of times. The J gene is TRBJ1-5, the V gene TRBV6-1, with 8 nucleotides matching TRBD1. Germline loops: CDR1 MNHNS, CDR2 SASEGT. The CDR3 loop spans 17 amino acids. With V trimmed by 1 base and J by 1 base, 6 bases remained unmatched. The CDR3 protein is CASSEGAGGASNQPQHF. The CDR3 coding sequence is TGTGCCAGCAGTGAAGGGGCAGGGGGCGCGAGCAATCAGCCCCAGCATTTT.